This T cell receptor beta chain was sequenced for a study of blood T cell repertoires in COVID-19 (dated by TCRdb to the early 2020s). Notes on the research overall: Samples covering the acute and convalescent phases of COVID-19 were provided by collaborators in the United States, Italy and Spain. The repertoires were made available in a free public database intended to serve as a resource for research on the immune response to SARS-CoV-2. The prospective study material was composed of cDNA or gDNA derived from T cells, B-cell-depleted T cells, or PBMCs. Where available, HLA class I and class II types were taken from metadata supplied by the sample provider and were not determined by assay-based typing. Samples came from the ongoing ImmuneRACE study (first 160 participants) plus 1,254 subjects from 6 global collaborators. Nearly every sample came with metadata listing a de-identified subject ID, COVID-19 status, age in years and sex. The dataset comprised deeply sampled blood TCRbeta repertoires from subjects exposed to, actively infected with, or recovered from COVID-19. Summary of the overall study and its limitations: Clinical and demographic metadata were provided uncurated, with the amount varying by source and participant.

From the cysteine up to the phenylalanine, the CDR3 has a length of 14 residues. The read is trimmed to its CDR3 DNA, 42 bases read in frame from base 1. V has 5 bases trimmed and J has 2 bases trimmed; junction bases matching no gene number 4. CDR1 and CDR2, per the germline V gene (reference sequence), are MNHEY and SMNVEV. In the prospective study, participants were 18 to 89 years old, resided in 25 or so geographic areas of the United States, and were enrolled through a virtual design. In the prospective study, cohorts were assigned on the basis of participant-reported clinical history obtained from a screening survey and a study questionnaire. For ImmuneRACE Cohort 3, a participant was defined as recovered based on two consecutive negative NP/OP PCR tests, clearance by a healthcare professional, or resolution of symptoms. In the prospective study, whole blood, serum and a nasopharyngeal or oropharyngeal swab were collected from each participant by mobile phlebotomists. Participants in the prospective study had the option to provide additional blood draws and questionnaires over a 2-month period. Before DNA extraction, blood samples from the prospective study were shipped at room temperature or frozen.

Regarding this clone: Its antigen is still unknown. No base qualities exist here, and no much larger clone lies one base off it.

TCRbeta CDR3 regions were amplified from genomic DNA by means of the immunoSEQ Assay, a bias-controlled multiplex PCR. The study's processing was this. Within the assay, amplification of reference gene primers was used to estimate how many nucleated cells each sample contained. To quantify the absolute abundance of each unique TCRbeta CDR3 rearrangement, sequence reads were collapsed and filtered. For each sample, productive Simpson clonality was calculated by taking the square root of Simpson's diversity index across productive rearrangements. TCRdb took this table from immuneACCESS and kept in-frame rearrangements with V and J called. Such tables lack part of the clones; where checked against another copy, unresolved V genes explain under half of the gap, and the rest is unexplained. V, J and clone size were drawn from that table, and D and trimming were deduced from the DNA. This sample lists under 350,000 clones; around 84% were detected once. The ten largest clones take up about 4.2% of the sample.

Material: PBMCs or T cells enriched from blood (not recorded which). The rearrangement joined TRBV27 to TRBJ2-7, with 9 bases in between that match TRBD1. This clonotype originated in a man aged 25-40 years who had recovered from COVID-19. DNA sequence: TGTGCCAGCAGTATCCGGACAGGGGCCTACGAGCAGTACTTC. Its translation is CASSIRTGAYEQYF.